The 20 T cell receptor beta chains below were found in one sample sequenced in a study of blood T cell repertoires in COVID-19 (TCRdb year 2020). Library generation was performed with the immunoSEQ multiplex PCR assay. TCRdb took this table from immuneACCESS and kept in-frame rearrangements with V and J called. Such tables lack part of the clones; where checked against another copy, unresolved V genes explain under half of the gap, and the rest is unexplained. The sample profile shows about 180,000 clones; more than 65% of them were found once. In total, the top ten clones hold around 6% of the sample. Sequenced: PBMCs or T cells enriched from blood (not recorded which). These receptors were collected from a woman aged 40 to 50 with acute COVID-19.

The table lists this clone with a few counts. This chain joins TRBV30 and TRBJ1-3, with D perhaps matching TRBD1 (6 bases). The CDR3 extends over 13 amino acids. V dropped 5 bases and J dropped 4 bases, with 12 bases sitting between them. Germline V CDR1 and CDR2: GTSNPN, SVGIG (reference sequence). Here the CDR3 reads CAWDTGYGNTIYF. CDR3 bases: TGTGCCTGGGACACAGGGTACGGAAACACCATATATTTT.

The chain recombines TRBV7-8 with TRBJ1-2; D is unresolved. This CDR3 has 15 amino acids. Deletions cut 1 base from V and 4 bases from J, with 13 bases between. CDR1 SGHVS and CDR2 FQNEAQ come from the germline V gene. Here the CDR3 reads CASSLEDWSGYGYTF. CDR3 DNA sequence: TGTGCCAGCAGCTTAGAGGACTGGTCGGGCTATGGCTACACCTTC. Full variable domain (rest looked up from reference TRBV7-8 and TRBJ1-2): GAGVSQSPRYKVAKRGQDVALRCDPISGHVSLFWYQQALGQGPEFLTYFQNEAQLDKSGLPSDRFFAERPEGSVSTLKIQRTQQEDSAVYLCASSLEDWSGYGYTFGSGTRLTVV.

CDR3 amino acids: CASSVSGNSYNEQFF. Written as DNA, the CDR3 is TGTGCCAGCAGCGTCAGCGGAAACTCCTACAATGAGCAGTTCTTC. The chain recombines TRBV9 with TRBJ2-1, with D possibly matching TRBD2 (5 bases). The CDR3 totals 15 residues. The germline V gene has CDR1 SGDLS and CDR2 YYNGEE. V lost 2 bases and J 0 bases, leaving 9 bases between the germline ends.

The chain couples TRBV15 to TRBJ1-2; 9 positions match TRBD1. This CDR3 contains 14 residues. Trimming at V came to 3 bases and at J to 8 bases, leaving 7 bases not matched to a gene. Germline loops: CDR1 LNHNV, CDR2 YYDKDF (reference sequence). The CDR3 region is CATSSIQGAVGYTF. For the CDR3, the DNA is TGTGCCACCAGCAGCATACAGGGGGCGGTGGGCTACACCTTC.

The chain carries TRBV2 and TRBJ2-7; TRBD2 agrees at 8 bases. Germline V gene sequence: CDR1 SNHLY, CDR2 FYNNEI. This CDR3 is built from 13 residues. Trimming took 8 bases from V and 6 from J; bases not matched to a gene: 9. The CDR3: CASLSGSRREQYF. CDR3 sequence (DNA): TGTGCCAGCTTAAGCGGGAGTCGACGCGAGCAGTACTTC.

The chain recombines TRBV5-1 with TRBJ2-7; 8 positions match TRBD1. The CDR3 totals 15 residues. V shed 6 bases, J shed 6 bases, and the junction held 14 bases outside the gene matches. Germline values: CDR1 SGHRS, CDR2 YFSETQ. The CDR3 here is CASKSLGQGRIEQYF. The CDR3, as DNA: TGCGCCAGCAAAAGTCTAGGACAGGGAAGAATCGAGCAGTACTTC.

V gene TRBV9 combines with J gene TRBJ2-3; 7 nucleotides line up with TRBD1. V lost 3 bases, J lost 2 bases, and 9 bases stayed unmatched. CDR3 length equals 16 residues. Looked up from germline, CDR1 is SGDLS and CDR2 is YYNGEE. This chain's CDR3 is CASSANQGQTTDTQYF. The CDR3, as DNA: TGTGCCAGCAGCGCAAATCAGGGACAGACCACAGATACGCAGTATTTT.

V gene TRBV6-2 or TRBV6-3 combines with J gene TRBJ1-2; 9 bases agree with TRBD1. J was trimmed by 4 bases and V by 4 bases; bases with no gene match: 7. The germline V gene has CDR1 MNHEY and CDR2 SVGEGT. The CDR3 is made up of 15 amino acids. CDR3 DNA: TGTGCCAGCAGTTCTAGAGGACAGGGGAGCTATGGCTACACCTTC. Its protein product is CASSSRGQGSYGYTF.

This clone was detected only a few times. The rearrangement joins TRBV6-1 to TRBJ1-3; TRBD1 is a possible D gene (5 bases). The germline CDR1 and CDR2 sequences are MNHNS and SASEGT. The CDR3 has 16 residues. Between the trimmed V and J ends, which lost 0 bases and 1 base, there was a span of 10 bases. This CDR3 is CASSEARPGSGNTIYF. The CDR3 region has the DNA TGTGCCAGCAGTGAAGCGAGGCCAGGGTCTGGAAACACCATATATTTT.

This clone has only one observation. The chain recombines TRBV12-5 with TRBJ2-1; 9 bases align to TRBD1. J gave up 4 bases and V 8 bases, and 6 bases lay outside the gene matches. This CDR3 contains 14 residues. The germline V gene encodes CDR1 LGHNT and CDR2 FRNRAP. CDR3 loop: CASSLDRGYNEQFF. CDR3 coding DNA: TGTGCTAGTTCCCTGGACAGGGGATACAATGAGCAGTTCTTC.

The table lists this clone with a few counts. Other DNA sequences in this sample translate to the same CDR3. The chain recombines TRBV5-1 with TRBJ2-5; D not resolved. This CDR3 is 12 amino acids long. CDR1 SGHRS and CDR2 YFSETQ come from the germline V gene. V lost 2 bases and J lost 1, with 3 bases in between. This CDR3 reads CASSLAQETQYF. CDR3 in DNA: TGCGCCAGCAGCTTAGCCCAAGAGACCCAGTACTTC.

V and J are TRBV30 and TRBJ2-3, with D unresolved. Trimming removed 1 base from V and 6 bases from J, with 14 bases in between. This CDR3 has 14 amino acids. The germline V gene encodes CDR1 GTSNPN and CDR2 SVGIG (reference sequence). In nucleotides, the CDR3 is TGTGCCTGGAGTGCACCCCCCGCGGAGGATACGCAGTATTTT. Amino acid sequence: CAWSAPPAEDTQYF.

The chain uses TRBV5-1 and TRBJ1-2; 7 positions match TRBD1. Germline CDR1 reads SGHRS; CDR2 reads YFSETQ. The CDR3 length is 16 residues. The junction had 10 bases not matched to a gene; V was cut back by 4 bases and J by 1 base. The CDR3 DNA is TGCGCCAGCAGCGATGGGGACAGACTAATTAACTATGGCTACACCTTC. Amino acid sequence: CASSDGDRLINYGYTF.

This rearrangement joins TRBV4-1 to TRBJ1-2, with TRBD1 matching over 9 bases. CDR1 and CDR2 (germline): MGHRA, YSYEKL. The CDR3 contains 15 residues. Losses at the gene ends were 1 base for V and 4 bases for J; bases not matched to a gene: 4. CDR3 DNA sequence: TGCGCCAGCAGCCAAGGGACAGGGGTCGCCTATGGCTACACCTTC. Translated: CASSQGTGVAYGYTF.

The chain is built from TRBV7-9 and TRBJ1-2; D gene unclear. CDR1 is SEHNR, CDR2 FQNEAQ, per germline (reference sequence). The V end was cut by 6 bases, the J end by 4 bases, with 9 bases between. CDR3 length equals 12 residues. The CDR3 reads CASSRNSYGYTF. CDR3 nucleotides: TGTGCCAGCAGTCGAAACAGCTATGGCTACACCTTC. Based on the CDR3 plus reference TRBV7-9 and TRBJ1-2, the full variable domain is DTGVSQNPRHKITKRGQNVTFRCDPISEHNRLYWYRQTLGQGPEFLTYFQNEAQLEKSRLLSDRFSAERPKGSFSTLEIQRTEQGDSAMYLCASSRNSYGYTFGSGTRLTVV.

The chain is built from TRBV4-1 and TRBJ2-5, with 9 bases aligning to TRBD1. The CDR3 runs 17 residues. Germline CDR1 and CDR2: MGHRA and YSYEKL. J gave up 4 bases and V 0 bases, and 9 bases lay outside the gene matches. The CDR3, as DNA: TGCGCCAGCAGCCAAGAATCAGGGACAGGGTCGGGAGAGACCCAGTACTTC. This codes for CASSQESGTGSGETQYF.

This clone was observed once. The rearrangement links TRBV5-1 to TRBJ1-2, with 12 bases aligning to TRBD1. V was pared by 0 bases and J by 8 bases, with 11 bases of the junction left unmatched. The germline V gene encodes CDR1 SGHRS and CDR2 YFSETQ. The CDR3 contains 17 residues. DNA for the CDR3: TGCGCCAGCAGCTTGGGTGGCGGGACAGGGGGCTATGGCGGCTACACCTTC. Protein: CASSLGGGTGGYGGYTF.

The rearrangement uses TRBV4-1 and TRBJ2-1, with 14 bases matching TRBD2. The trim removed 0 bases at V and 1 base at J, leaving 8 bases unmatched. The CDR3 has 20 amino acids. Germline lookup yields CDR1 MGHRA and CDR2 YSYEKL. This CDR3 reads CASSQDLGTSGRRSYNEQFF. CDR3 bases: TGCGCCAGCAGCCAAGATCTAGGGACTAGCGGGAGAAGGTCCTACAATGAGCAGTTCTTC.

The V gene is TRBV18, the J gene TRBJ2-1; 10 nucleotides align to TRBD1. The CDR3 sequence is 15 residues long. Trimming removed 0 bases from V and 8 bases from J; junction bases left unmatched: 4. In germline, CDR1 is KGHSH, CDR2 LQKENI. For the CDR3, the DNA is TGTGCCAGCTCACCACCGGGACAGGGGAAGTATGAGCAGTTCTTC. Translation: CASSPPGQGKYEQFF.

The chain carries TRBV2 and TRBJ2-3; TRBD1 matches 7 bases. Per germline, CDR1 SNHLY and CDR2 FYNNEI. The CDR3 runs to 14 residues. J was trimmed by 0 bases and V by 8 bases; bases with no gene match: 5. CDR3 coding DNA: TGTGCCAGCCCGACAGGGTCTAGCACAGATACGCAGTATTTT. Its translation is CASPTGSSTDTQYF. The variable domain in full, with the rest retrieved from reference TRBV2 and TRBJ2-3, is EPEVTQTPSHQVTQMGQEVILRCVPISNHLYFYWYRQILGQKVEFLVSFYNNEISEKSEIFDDQFSVERPDGSNFTLKIRSTKLEDSAMYFCASPTGSSTDTQYFGPGTRLTVL.